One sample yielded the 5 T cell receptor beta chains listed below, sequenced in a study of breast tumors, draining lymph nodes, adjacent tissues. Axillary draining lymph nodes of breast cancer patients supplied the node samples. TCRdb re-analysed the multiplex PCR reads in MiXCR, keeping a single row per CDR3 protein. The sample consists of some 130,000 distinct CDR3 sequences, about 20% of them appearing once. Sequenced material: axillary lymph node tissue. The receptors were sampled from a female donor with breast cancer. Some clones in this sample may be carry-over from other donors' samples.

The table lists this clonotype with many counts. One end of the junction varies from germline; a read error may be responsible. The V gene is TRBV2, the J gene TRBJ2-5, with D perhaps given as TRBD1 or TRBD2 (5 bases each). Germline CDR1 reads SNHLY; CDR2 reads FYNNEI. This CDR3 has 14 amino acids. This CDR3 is CANSKGRRAETQYF. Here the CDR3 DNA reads TGTGCCAACAGTAAGGGACGTCGGGCAGAGACCCAGTACTTC.

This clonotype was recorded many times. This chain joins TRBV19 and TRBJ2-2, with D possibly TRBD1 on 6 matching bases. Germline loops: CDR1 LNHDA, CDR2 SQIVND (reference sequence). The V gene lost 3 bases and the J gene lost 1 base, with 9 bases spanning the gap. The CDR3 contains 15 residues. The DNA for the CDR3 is TGTGCCAGTAGTATGATGGGACAGAACACCGGGGAGCTGTTTTTT. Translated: CASSMMGQNTGELFF. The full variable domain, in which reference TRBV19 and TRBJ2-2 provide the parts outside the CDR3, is DGGITQSPKYLFRKEGQNVTLSCEQNLNHDAMYWYRQDPGQGLRLIYYSQIVNDFQKGDIAEGYSVSREKKESFPLTVTSAQKNPTAFYLCASSMMGQNTGELFFGEGSRLTVL.

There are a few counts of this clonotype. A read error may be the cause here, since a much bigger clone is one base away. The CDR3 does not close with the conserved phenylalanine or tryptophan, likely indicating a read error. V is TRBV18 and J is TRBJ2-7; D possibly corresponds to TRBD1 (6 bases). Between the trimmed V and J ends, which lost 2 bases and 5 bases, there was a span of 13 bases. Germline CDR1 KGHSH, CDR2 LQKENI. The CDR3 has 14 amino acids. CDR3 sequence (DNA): TGTGCCAGCTCACCAACTCAGGGGCACGACGAGCAGTACCTC. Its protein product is CASSPTQGHDEQYL.

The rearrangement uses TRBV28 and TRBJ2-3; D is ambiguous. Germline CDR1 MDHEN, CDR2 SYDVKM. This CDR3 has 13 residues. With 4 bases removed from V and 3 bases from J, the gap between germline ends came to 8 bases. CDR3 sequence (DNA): TGTGCCAGCAGTTGGTTAGGGACAGATACGCAGTATTTT. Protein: CASSWLGTDTQYF.

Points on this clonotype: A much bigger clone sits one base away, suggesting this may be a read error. CDR3 protein: CSSSSKQETQYF. The CDR3 coding sequence is TGCAGTTCGAGCTCCAAACAAGAGACCCAGTACTTC. The chain uses TRBV20-1 and TRBJ2-5; D call uncertain. Germline-derived CDR1 and CDR2 are DFQATT and SNEGSKA (reference sequence). This CDR3 region has 12 residues. The ends were cut back, 8 bases at V and 2 bases at J, with 12 bases in the middle.